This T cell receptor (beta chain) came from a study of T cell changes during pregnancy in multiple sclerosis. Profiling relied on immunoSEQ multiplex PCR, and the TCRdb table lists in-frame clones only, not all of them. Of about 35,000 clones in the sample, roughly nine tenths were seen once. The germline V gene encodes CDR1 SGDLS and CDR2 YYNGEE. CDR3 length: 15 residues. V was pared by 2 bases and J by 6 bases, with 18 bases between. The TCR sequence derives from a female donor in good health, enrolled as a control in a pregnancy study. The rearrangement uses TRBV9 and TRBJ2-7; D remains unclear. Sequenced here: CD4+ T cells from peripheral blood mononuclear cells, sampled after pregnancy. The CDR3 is CASSVSPIPPGEQYF. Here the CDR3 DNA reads TGTGCCAGCAGCGTCTCCCCGATCCCCCCCGGCGAGCAGTACTTC.